This TCR beta chain was obtained from a study of cytomegalovirus exposure and HLA in healthy donors. PCR was performed using 60 Vbeta and 13 Jbeta primers. Data came from immunoSEQ multiplex PCR; TCRdb stores just in-frame clones and leaves some out. The sample has approximately 160,000 clones, about 78% seen once. This clone was seen more than once but under ten times. The CDR3 runs 12 residues. CDR1 is SGHRS and CDR2 is YFSETQ in the germline V gene. Trimming took off 4 bases at V and 5 bases at J, with 9 bases between the two ends. The sample comprised PBMCs. The receptor was isolated from a woman aged 50 to 65 in good health and CMV-seropositive. This chain joins TRBV5-1 and TRBJ1-2; TRBD1 is a possible D gene (5 bases). CDR3 protein: CASSADRYGYTF. The CDR3, as DNA: TGCGCCAGCAGCGCTGACAGATATGGCTACACCTTC.